The 25 T cell receptor beta chains presented below share a single source sample, sequenced in a study of T cell repertoires in cytomegalovirus infection. Their cognate antigens are unknown. Using its own MiXCR run on the reads, TCRdb lists one record per CDR3 protein. The sample has 340,000 or so distinct CDR3 sequences, more than 20% seen once. Sequences were derived from cultured PBMCs, sampled from culture after CMV antigen stimulation. These receptor sequences come from a human donor in good health (CMV status not recorded). Some clones in this sample may be carry-over from other donors' samples.

This clonotype occurred a few times. The J gene is TRBJ1-4, the V gene TRBV12-3 or TRBV12-4; possible D gene TRBD1, 5 bases. V shed 2 bases and J shed 8 bases, with 12 bases lying between them. The CDR3 runs to 14 residues. The CDR3 spells CASSLMGGGEKLFF. The CDR3 nucleotides are TGTGCCAGCAGTTTAATGGGTGGGGGAGAAAAACTGTTTTTT.

Only a few counts were recorded for this clonotype. This chain joins TRBV6-2 or TRBV6-3 and TRBJ2-1; D gene uncertain. The CDR3 is 13 amino acids. V was pared by 4 bases and J by 4 bases, with 8 bases between. The V gene's germline CDR1 is MNHEY and CDR2 SVGEGT. In nucleotides, the CDR3 is TGTGCCAGCAGTTGGGAAAAATACAATGAGCAGTTCTTC. As protein: CASSWEKYNEQFF.

V gene TRBV5-6 combines with J gene TRBJ1-6; TRBD1 agrees at 10 bases. The junction had 6 bases not matched to a gene; V was cut back by 2 bases and J by 10 bases. Germline V gene data show CDR1 as SGHDT and CDR2 as YYEEEE. CDR3 size: 15 residues. Here the CDR3 reads CASSFWTGGFSPLHF. The DNA for the CDR3 is TGTGCCAGCAGCTTTTGGACAGGGGGGTTCTCACCCCTCCACTTT.

The chain has TRBV28 and TRBJ1-5; a possible D gene is TRBD1 (6 bases). This CDR3 spans 17 amino acids. Trimming removed 3 bases at V and 4 bases at J, with 19 bases between. Germline CDR1 and CDR2: MDHEN and SYDVKM. This CDR3 is CASSFERDKGPNQPQHF. The CDR3 DNA follows: TGTGCCAGCAGTTTTGAAAGGGACAAGGGGCCAAATCAGCCCCAGCATTTT.

The V gene is TRBV13, the J gene TRBJ2-1; perhaps D is TRBD1 or TRBD2 (5 bases each). The CDR3 totals 14 residues. Germline CDR1 reads PRHDT; CDR2 reads FYEKMQ (reference sequence). Deletions cut 4 bases from V and 8 bases from J, with 15 bases between. The DNA of the CDR3 is TGTGCCAGCAGCTCAGGGCGACTAACCCATGAGCAGTTCTTC. The encoded protein is CASSSGRLTHEQFF.

The chain is built from TRBV4-1 and TRBJ2-3, with 9 bases aligning to TRBD2. With 4 bases clipped from V and 3 bases from J, the junction kept 8 bases outside the gene matches. Germline V CDR1 and CDR2: MGHRA, YSYEKL. The CDR3 is 16 amino acids. DNA of the CDR3: TGCGCCAGCAGCCTACAGGGGACTAGCATTACAGATACGCAGTATTTT. Translation gives CASSLQGTSITDTQYF.

The chain uses TRBV12-3 or TRBV12-4 and TRBJ2-7; 7 bases map to TRBD1. This CDR3 has 14 residues. Trimming at V came to 6 bases and at J to 1 base, leaving 6 bases not matched to a gene. In nucleotides, the CDR3 is TGTGCCAGCAGCCTTGGACAGGAGTCCTACGAGCAGTACGTC. It encodes CASSLGQESYEQYV.

The gene calls are TRBV7-2 and TRBJ2-1; D call uncertain. This CDR3 contains 8 residues. V was trimmed by 6 bases and J by 12 bases, leaving 3 bases between them. Looked up from germline, CDR1 is SGHTA and CDR2 is FQGNSA. CDR3 bases: TGTGCCAGCAGTAGGCAGTTCTTC. This codes for CASSRQFF.

The chain joins TRBV7-2 to TRBJ2-3; D gene uncertain. The V gene's germline CDR1 is SGHTA and CDR2 FQGNSA. Trimming left V 3 bases short and J 8 bases short, with 3 bases between. The CDR3 is made up of 10 amino acids. For the CDR3, the DNA is TGTGCCAGCAGCTTGGCTACGCAGTATTTT. Translation gives CASSLATQYF.

In its sample, this clonotype was seen a few times. This sequence joins TRBV7-9 and TRBJ1-1; D unclear. Trimming shortened V by 8 bases and J by 4 bases, and 14 bases separated the two germline ends. This CDR3 has 13 residues. CDR1 is SEHNR and CDR2 is FQNEAQ in the germline V gene (reference sequence). The chain's CDR3 is CASYKGGSTEAFF. Written as DNA, the CDR3 is TGTGCCAGCTATAAGGGAGGGAGCACTGAAGCTTTCTTT.

The chain links TRBV19 to TRBJ1-4, with 8 nucleotides matching TRBD1. Germline lookup yields CDR1 LNHDA and CDR2 SQIVND (reference sequence). This CDR3 region has 16 residues. The ends lost 5 bases at V and 4 bases at J; junction bases unmatched: 9. CDR3 DNA: TGTGCCAGTAGTGAGGATGGACAGGGCTTTAATGAAAAACTGTTTTTT. This translates into CASSEDGQGFNEKLFF.

The genes are TRBV6-2 or TRBV6-3 and TRBJ2-1; no firm D call. Per the germline V gene, CDR1 is MNHEY and CDR2 is SVGEGT. Trimming pared 6 bases from V and 4 bases from J, leaving 19 bases between. CDR3 length: 16 residues. The chain's CDR3 is CASSHQRIGEYNEQFF. The CDR3 nucleotides read TGTGCCAGCAGCCACCAGCGCATTGGGGAATACAATGAGCAGTTCTTC.

This clonotype has just a few counts. V is TRBV7-2 and J is TRBJ2-2; 12 nucleotides line up with TRBD2. This CDR3 contains 17 residues. CDR1 SGHTA and CDR2 FQGNSA come from the germline V gene. The ends lost 5 bases at V and 7 bases at J; junction bases unmatched: 11. CDR3 DNA: TGTGCCAGCAGCGGCTTAAGACTAGCGGGAGAAGGCGGGGAGCTGTTTTTT. This sequence encodes CASSGLRLAGEGGELFF.

The chain has TRBV7-9 and TRBJ2-5, with TRBD2 identical over 12 bases. The CDR3 runs to 17 residues. Germline V gene lookup returns CDR1 SEHNR and CDR2 FQNEAQ (reference sequence). The trim removed 5 bases at V and 5 bases at J, leaving 12 bases unmatched. The CDR3 here is CASSKTSGSRGRETQYF. CDR3 DNA: TGTGCCAGCAGCAAGACTAGCGGGAGTCGTGGTAGGGAGACCCAGTACTTC.

For this clonotype: At one boundary the junction diverges from the germline segment, which might be a read error. The chain employs TRBV7-9 and TRBJ1-2; maybe TRBD1 (5 bases). Germline CDR1 SEHNR, CDR2 FQNEAQ (reference sequence). This CDR3 has 13 amino acids. The CDR3: CASSLARAGPNTF. The CDR3 nucleotides are TGTGCCAGCAGCCTAGCCCGAGCAGGGCCTAACACCTTC.

This sequence joins TRBV10-1 and TRBJ2-1; D may be TRBD2 (6 bases). Trimming left V 3 bases short and J 5 bases short, with 11 bases between. Looked up from germline, CDR1 is WNHNN and CDR2 is SYGVQD (reference sequence). The CDR3 loop spans 14 amino acids. The DNA of the CDR3 is TGCGCCAGCAGTGATCCCCGCGGGGACAATGAGCAGTTCTTC. Protein product: CASSDPRGDNEQFF.

Many counts were recorded for this clonotype. The J gene is TRBJ2-3, the V gene TRBV28; 7 nucleotides match TRBD2. Trimming removed 9 bases from V and 9 bases from J; junction bases left unmatched: 6. The CDR3 extends over 11 amino acids. CDR1 is MDHEN, CDR2 SYDVKM, per germline. CDR3 in DNA: TGTGCCAGTGTCTCTAGCGGAACGCAGTATTTT. This sequence encodes CASVSSGTQYF. Full variable domain (rest looked up from reference TRBV28 and TRBJ2-3): DVKVTQSSRYLVKRTGEKVFLECVQDMDHENMFWYRQDPGLGLRLIYFSYDVKMKEKGDIPEGYSVSREKKERFSLILESASTNQTSMYLCASVSSGTQYFGPGTRLTVL.

CDR3 DNA sequence: TGCGCCAGCAGCCAAGTTTTGCGAGCAGGGAGGACTAGCGGCTCCTACGAGCAGTACTTC. It is translated as CASSQVLRAGRTSGSYEQYF. The genes are TRBV4-1 and TRBJ2-7; 10 positions match TRBD2. V lost 1 base to trimming and J lost 0 bases; unmatched junction nucleotides: 15. The CDR3 totals 20 residues. The V gene's germline CDR1 is MGHRA and CDR2 YSYEKL.

In this sample, this clonotype turned up a few times. The J gene is TRBJ1-2, the V gene TRBV6-5; no clear D gene. Trimming stripped 0 bases from V and 8 bases from J, with 10 bases between. Looked up from germline, CDR1 is MNHEY and CDR2 is SVGAGI. This CDR3 contains 13 residues. CDR3 bases: TGTGCCAGCAGTTACTCGTCGTTGGGCGGCTACACCTTC. This sequence encodes CASSYSSLGGYTF.

A few counts support this clonotype. The V call is TRBV6-1, the J call TRBJ1-1, with TRBD1 as a possible D gene (5 bases). The CDR3 sequence is 13 residues long. V lost 5 bases and J 1 base, leaving 8 bases between the germline ends. Germline V gene lookup returns CDR1 MNHNS and CDR2 SASEGT. The chain's CDR3 is CASSPGSNTEAFF. For the CDR3, the DNA is TGTGCCAGCAGTCCAGGGTCGAACACTGAAGCTTTCTTT.

Written as DNA, the CDR3 is TGCGCCAGCAGCTTCTGGGACAGGGATTCAGATACGCAGTATTTT. Its translation is CASSFWDRDSDTQYF. This chain links TRBV5-1 with TRBJ2-3, with 9 nucleotides matching TRBD1. The CDR3 runs to 15 residues. From germline, CDR1 is SGHRS and CDR2 YFSETQ. The V gene end was trimmed by 2 bases and the J gene end by 4 bases; junction bases not matched to a gene: 5.

V gene TRBV29-1 combines with J gene TRBJ1-2; 7 bases map to TRBD1. The CDR3 loop spans 14 amino acids. Germline lookup yields CDR1 SQVTM and CDR2 ANQGSEA. After removal of 6 bases from V and 4 bases from J, the junction contained 11 bases not matched to a gene. The CDR3 sequence: CSVVPQGTVYGYTF. The CDR3 DNA is TGCAGCGTGGTCCCACAGGGGACTGTCTATGGCTACACCTTC.

The chain uses TRBV5-1 and TRBJ2-1; 13 positions agree with TRBD2. There are 16 residues in the CDR3. Germline V gives CDR1 SGHRS, CDR2 YFSETQ. After removal of 4 bases from V and 5 bases from J, the junction contained 6 bases not matched to a gene. CDR3 sequence reads: CASSPGTSGTNNEQFF. CDR3 bases: TGCGCCAGCAGCCCCGGGACTAGCGGGACGAACAATGAGCAGTTCTTC. Drawing the rest from reference TRBV5-1 and TRBJ2-1, the complete variable domain is KAGVTQTPRYLIKTRGQQVTLSCSPISGHRSVSWYQQTPGQGLQFLFEYFSETQRNKGNFPGRFSGRQFSNSRSEMNVSTLELGDSALYLCASSPGTSGTNNEQFFGPGTRLTVL.

At least ten counts were recorded for this clonotype. V is TRBV7-2 and J is TRBJ2-1; tentatively, D is TRBD1 or TRBD2 (5 bases each). CDR3 length: 14 residues. V lost 0 bases and J 6 bases, leaving 9 bases between the germline ends. The germline gives CDR1 SGHTA, CDR2 FQGNSA. The chain's CDR3 is CASSLAAGANEQFF. The DNA for the CDR3 is TGTGCCAGCAGCTTAGCGGCCGGGGCCAATGAGCAGTTCTTC.

The rearrangement joins TRBV11-2 to TRBJ2-5; 10 positions agree with TRBD2. The length of the CDR3 is 16 residues. Germline values: CDR1 SGHAT, CDR2 FQNNGV. V shed 2 bases and J 5 bases; nucleotides not matched to a gene: 8. The CDR3 loop reads CASSLRLAGVLETQYF. In DNA, the CDR3 is TGTGCCAGCAGCTTACGTCTAGCGGGAGTTCTGGAGACCCAGTACTTC.